The source of this T cell receptor (beta chain) is a study of tumor-infiltrating lymphocytes in primary liver carcinoma. V was clipped by 10 bases and J by 0 bases, with 13 bases between them. The CDR3 runs 15 residues. CDR1 is SGHAT and CDR2 is FQNNGV in the germline V gene. Co-extracting RNA and DNA was done with roughly 17-32 mg of unsorted bulk tissue as input. A word on this clonotype: The CDR3 carries no conserved terminal phenylalanine or tryptophan, so it likely arises from a read error.

cDNA specific to TCR beta was made from approximately 500 ng of total RNA, with a constant-region primer employed for priming. Three-round nested multiplex PCR performed with slightly modified ARM-PCR produced the TCR beta libraries. Use of TRBV1-TRBV30 forward primers with a C-beta reverse primer characterized the first two PCR rounds, which lasted about 10 cycles each. TCRdb recomputed calls from the multiplex PCR reads with MiXCR, one row per CDR3 protein. The sample has roughly 190,000 distinct CDR3 sequences, around 81% seen once. The receptor's source is a man aged 35 to 55 with primary liver carcinoma and hepatitis B virus infection. This sequence joins TRBV11-2 and TRBJ2-6; D unclear. Material for sequencing was tumor tissue from primary liver carcinoma. This CDR3 is CATRLPRSGANVLTL. CDR3 nucleotide sequence: TGTGCCACCCGGCTGCCGCGCTCTGGGGCCAACGTCCTGACTCTC.